This is a list of T cell receptor beta chains from one sample in a study of response to subunit inactivated influenza vaccine. A single record per CDR3 protein comes from TCRdb applying MiXCR to the RT-PCR reads. The profile shows about 180,000 distinct CDR3 sequences, around 8.8% of them singletons. This material consisted of non-naive T cells sorted from PBMCs, taken on the day of vaccination. The receptors stem from a man aged 45-65 years who received an inactivated influenza vaccine. CDR3s include the opening cysteine and the closing phenylalanine or tryptophan. A D gene is named only where the DNA matches it firmly. The listing skips clone size in some rows; elsewhere it reads once, few, many or a size class.

few | TRBD1 | TRBJ2-1 | TRBV5-1 | CASSSGQGPYNEQFF | TGCGCCAGCAGCTCGGGACAGGGCCCTTACAATGAGCAGTTCTTC
many | TRBD2 | TRBJ2-7 | TRBV29-1 | CSVFLAGVNYEQYF | TGCAGCGTCTTTCTAGCGGGAGTAAACTACGAGCAGTACTTC
few | TRBD2 | TRBJ2-1 | TRBV30 | CAWNPAGGYNEQFF | TGTGCCTGGAACCCGGCGGGGGGTTACAATGAGCAGTTCTTC
many | . | TRBJ2-3 | TRBV12-3/TRBV12-4 | CASSLGPTDTQYF | TGTGCCAGCAGTCTGGGACCGACAGATACGCAGTATTTT
. | TRBD2 | TRBJ2-5 | TRBV11-2 | CASSHPAGRGGPQETQYF | TGTGCCAGCAGCCACCCGGCAGGGCGGGGGGGTCCACAAGAGACCCAGTACTTC
many | . | TRBJ2-6 | TRBV7-9 | CASGDSGANVLTF | TGTGCCAGTGGAGACTCTGGGGCCAACGTCCTGACTTTC
. | . | TRBJ2-5 | TRBV3-1 | CASSHSSGQETQYF | TGTGCCAGCAGCCATAGTAGCGGCCAAGAGACCCAGTACTTC
few | . | TRBJ1-1 | TRBV10-3 | CAISESIAGYEAFF | TGTGCCATCAGTGAGTCGATTGCAGGGTATGAAGCTTTCTTT
. | . | TRBJ2-7 | TRBV7-9 | CASSPGHDYEQYF | TGTGCCAGCAGCCCGGGACACGACTACGAGCAGTACTTC
. | . | TRBJ2-2 | TRBV5-8 | CASSLWTPGELFF | TGTGCCAGCAGCTTGTGGACACCTGGGGAGCTGTTTTTT
many | . | TRBJ2-7 | TRBV11-3 | CASSPGGGSYEQYF | TGTGCCAGCAGCCCCGGGGGTGGATCCTACGAGCAGTACTTC
few | TRBD1 | TRBJ2-5 | TRBV7-6 | CASTRGDRVIQETQYF | TGTGCCAGCACTCGAGGGGACAGGGTGATCCAAGAGACCCAGTACTTC
few | . | TRBJ2-1 | TRBV6-1 | CASSKRTRASSYNEQFF | TGTGCCAGCAGTAAACGGACCAGGGCGAGCTCCTACAATGAGCAGTTCTTC
many | TRBD2 | TRBJ2-1 | TRBV7-9 | CASSRDYREQFF | TGTGCCAGCAGCCGGGACTACCGTGAGCAGTTCTTC
. | TRBD2 | TRBJ2-7 | TRBV7-2 | CASSLGGPGTRSNEQYF | TGTGCCAGCAGCTTAGGGGGGCCCGGGACTAGAAGCAACGAGCAGTACTTC
few | . | TRBJ2-7 | TRBV11-2 | CASSSRDGYEQYF | TGTGCCAGCAGCTCCCGGGACGGATACGAGCAGTACTTC
few | TRBD2 | TRBJ2-1 | TRBV20-1 | CSARRTSVYNEQFF | TGCAGTGCTAGGCGGACTAGCGTTTACAATGAGCAGTTCTTC
many | . | TRBJ2-7 | TRBV20-1 | CSASRSRTAYEQYF | TGCAGTGCTAGCAGAAGTCGTACTGCCTACGAGCAGTACTTC
few | TRBD1 | TRBJ2-7 | TRBV20-1 | CSAHNPGQPSYEQYF | TGCAGTGCTCACAATCCGGGACAGCCTTCCTACGAGCAGTACTTC
. | . | TRBJ2-1 | TRBV7-2 | CASTPNAARIEQFF | TGTGCCAGCACCCCCAATGCGGCTAGGATTGAGCAGTTCTTC
. | TRBD2 | TRBJ2-5 | TRBV18 | CASSPGLAGTQETQYF | TGTGCCAGCTCACCGGGACTAGCGGGAACCCAAGAGACCCAGTACTTC
. | . | TRBJ2-4 | TRBV20-1 | CSARSSSNIQYF | TGCAGTGCTAGATCCAGTTCAAACATTCAGTACTTC
many | . | TRBJ1-2 | TRBV27 | CASSSPTGYGYTF | TGTGCCAGCAGTTCCCCGACAGGCTATGGCTACACCTTC
few | TRBD1 | TRBJ2-7 | TRBV7-9 | CASSFDRGLEQYF | TGTGCCAGCAGCTTCGACAGGGGGCTCGAGCAGTACTTC
few | . | TRBJ1-2 | TRBV19 | CASSLLDRNYGYTF | TGTGCCAGTAGTCTTTTAGATCGTAACTATGGCTACACCTTC
many | TRBD2 | TRBJ2-1 | TRBV3-1 | CASSQVLAGVYNEQFF | TGTGCCAGCAGCCAAGTACTAGCGGGGGTGTACAATGAGCAGTTCTTC
few | TRBD1 | TRBJ2-2 | TRBV7-2 | CASSIDRGWTGELFF | TGTGCCAGCAGCATAGACAGGGGGTGGACCGGGGAGCTGTTTTTT
few | TRBD1 | TRBJ1-1 | TRBV10-3 | CAATGGGSTEAFF | TGTGCCGCAACAGGGGGAGGGAGCACTGAAGCTTTCTTT
few | . | TRBJ2-5 | TRBV10-3 | CAIRTGTPGPETQYF | TGTGCCATCAGGACCGGGACTCCGGGCCCAGAGACCCAGTACTTC
. | . | TRBJ2-7 | TRBV11-2 | CASSSNARALHEQYF | TGTGCCAGCAGCTCCAATGCTAGAGCCCTCCACGAGCAGTACTTC
. | . | TRBJ2-2 | TRBV18 | CASSLDINTGELFF | TGTGCCAGCTCACTAGACATAAACACCGGGGAGCTGTTTTTT
. | . | TRBJ2-6 | TRBV6-2/TRBV6-3 | CASETKTGLGANVLTF | TGTGCCAGCGAAACTAAAACAGGGCTAGGGGCCAACGTCCTGACTTTC
many | TRBD2 | TRBJ2-3 | TRBV12-3/TRBV12-4 | CASSPGRRGGTQYF | TGTGCCAGCAGTCCGGGACGCCGCGGGGGTACGCAGTATTTT
few | . | TRBJ1-2 | TRBV10-3 | CAISVEGDDGYTF | TGTGCCATCAGTGTTGAGGGGGACGATGGCTACACCTTC
. | . | TRBJ2-1 | TRBV11-2 | CASSPRWEAYNEQFF | TGTGCCAGCAGCCCCCGGTGGGAGGCCTACAATGAGCAGTTCTTC
few | TRBD1 | TRBJ1-2 | TRBV25-1 | CASSVRTGVGYTF | TGTGCCAGCAGTGTAAGGACAGGGGTAGGCTACACCTTC
many | TRBD2 | TRBJ2-7 | TRBV3-1 | CASSQLGGRSSEQYF | TGTGCCAGCAGCCAATTGGGCGGGAGAAGTAGCGAGCAGTACTTC
. | TRBD1 | TRBJ2-3 | TRBV10-3 | CAISENEGALTSSTDTQYF | TGTGCCATCAGTGAGAATGAGGGGGCCCTGACTTCTAGCACAGATACGCAGTATTTT
many | . | TRBJ1-2 | TRBV5-5 | CASSLGGNPIGGYTF | TGTGCCAGCAGCTTGGGAGGGAACCCGATTGGAGGCTACACCTTC
few | . | TRBJ1-1 | TRBV6-2/TRBV6-3 | CASSYSTRLHTEAFF | TGTGCCAGCAGTTACTCGACGAGACTGCACACTGAAGCTTTCTTT
few | . | TRBJ2-2 | TRBV2 | CASSQRRPANTGELFF | TGTGCCAGCAGCCAACGACGGCCCGCGAACACCGGGGAGCTGTTTTTT
few | TRBD1 | TRBJ1-6 | TRBV3-1 | CASSQNPTGSSYNSPLHF | TGTGCCAGCAGCCAAAACCCGACAGGGAGCTCCTATAATTCACCCCTCCACTTT
few | TRBD1 | TRBJ2-7 | TRBV29-1 | CSVGARREQGATYEQYF | TGCAGCGTTGGGGCCCGACGCGAACAGGGGGCCACCTACGAGCAGTACTTC
many | TRBD1 | TRBJ1-5 | TRBV28 | CASSLSTGGIDQPQHF | TGTGCCAGCAGTTTATCGACAGGGGGCATAGATCAGCCCCAGCATTTT
few | TRBD2 | TRBJ2-3 | TRBV7-9 | CASSFSGGDTDTQYF | TGTGCCAGCAGCTTCTCGGGAGGGGACACAGATACGCAGTATTTT
. | TRBD2 | TRBJ2-2 | TRBV4-3 | CASSQEVLAGGVINTGELFF | TGCGCCAGCAGCCAAGAAGTACTAGCGGGAGGGGTAATCAACACCGGGGAGCTGTTTTTT
. | . | TRBJ1-5 | TRBV4-1 | CASSQVDWVDQPQHF | TGCGCCAGCAGCCAAGTGGACTGGGTGGATCAGCCCCAGCATTTT
. | . | TRBJ1-2 | TRBV7-9 | CASSPDLGGYTF | TGTGCCAGCAGCCCGGACCTTGGTGGCTACACCTTC
many | . | TRBJ1-6 | TRBV12-3/TRBV12-4 | CASSLSVGSPLHF | TGTGCCAGCAGTTTATCAGTGGGTTCACCCCTCCACTTT
. | TRBD2 | TRBJ2-7 | TRBV7-9 | CASSYSGSFTYEQYF | TGTGCCAGCAGTTACAGCGGGAGCTTTACCTACGAGCAGTACTTC
. | . | TRBJ2-5 | TRBV4-2 | CASSQKRGEETQYF | TGTGCCAGCAGCCAAAAACGAGGGGAAGAGACCCAGTACTTC
. | . | TRBJ2-3 | TRBV19 | CASSRTALSTDTQYF | TGTGCCAGTAGTAGGACGGCCCTTAGCACAGATACGCAGTATTTT
many | TRBD2 | TRBJ2-3 | TRBV7-8 | CASRRTSGVADTQYF | TGTGCCAGCAGAAGGACTAGCGGGGTTGCAGATACGCAGTATTTT
many | TRBD2 | TRBJ2-3 | TRBV20-1 | CSAIRAGRTDTQYF | TGCAGTGCGATCAGAGCGGGGCGCACAGATACGCAGTATTTT
many | . | TRBJ2-1 | TRBV7-2 | CASSPGRDYNEQFF | TGTGCCAGCAGCCCGGGCCGGGACTACAATGAGCAGTTCTTC
few | TRBD2 | TRBJ2-5 | TRBV3-1 | CASSRQTSGRQETQYF | TGTGCCAGCAGCCGGCAGACTAGCGGCAGACAAGAGACCCAGTACTTC
. | TRBD1 | TRBJ2-1 | TRBV6-1 | CASRQFRDRGHNEQFF | TGTGCCAGCAGACAGTTCCGGGACAGGGGTCACAATGAGCAGTTCTTC
few | TRBD1 | TRBJ1-1 | TRBV7-9 | CASSLETGRSTEAFF | TGTGCCAGCAGCTTAGAGACAGGGCGTAGCACTGAAGCTTTCTTT
. | . | TRBJ2-5 | TRBV4-2 | CASSPNPGEQETQYF | TGTGCCAGCAGCCCAAATCCGGGGGAACAAGAGACCCAGTACTTC